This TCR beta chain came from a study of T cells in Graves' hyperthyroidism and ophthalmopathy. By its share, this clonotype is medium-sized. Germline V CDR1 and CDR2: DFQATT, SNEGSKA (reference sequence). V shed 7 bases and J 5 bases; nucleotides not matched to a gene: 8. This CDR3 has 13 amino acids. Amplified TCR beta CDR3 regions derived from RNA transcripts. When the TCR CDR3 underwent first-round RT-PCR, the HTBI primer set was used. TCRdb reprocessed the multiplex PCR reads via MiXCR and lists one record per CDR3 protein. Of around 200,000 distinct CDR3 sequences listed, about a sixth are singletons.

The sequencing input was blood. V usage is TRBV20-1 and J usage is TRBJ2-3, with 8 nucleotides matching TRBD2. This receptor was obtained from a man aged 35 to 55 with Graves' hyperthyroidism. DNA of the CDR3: TGCAGTGTTAGGAGCGGGGGTGGAGATACGCAGTATTTT. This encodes CSVRSGGGDTQYF.